These T cell receptor beta chains were read from a single sample in a study of PD-L1 blockade in urothelial cancer. The data were produced by immunoSEQ multiplex PCR, yet TCRdb's version contains in-frame clones alone and is incomplete. The sample holds about 130,000 clones, roughly 88% seen once. The sample here was PBMCs, taken around atezolizumab (anti-PD-L1) treatment. Every receptor here comes from a man aged 50 to 60 with urothelial cancer. CDR3s include the opening cysteine and the closing phenylalanine or tryptophan. The D gene is left open where the match is weak. Only part of the rows carry a size: once, few, many, or a class if the clone is expanded.

d_gene: NA
abundance: NA
v_gene: TRBV9
j_gene: TRBJ1-2
CDR3nt: TGTGCCAGCAGCCTCGGGGGAGGCTATGGCTACACCTTC
CDR3aa: CASSLGGGYGYTF

d_gene: NA
abundance: NA
v_gene: TRBV29-1
j_gene: TRBJ1-6
CDR3nt: TGCAGCGTTGGGGACATGGATTCACCCCTCCACTTT
CDR3aa: CSVGDMDSPLHF

d_gene: TRBD2
abundance: NA
v_gene: TRBV7-9
j_gene: TRBJ2-7
CDR3nt: TGTGCCAGCACCCTCGGGGGGAGTAGAACTCTCGAGCAGTACTTC
CDR3aa: CASTLGGSRTLEQYF

d_gene: TRBD1
abundance: NA
v_gene: TRBV27
j_gene: TRBJ1-1
CDR3nt: TGTGCCAGCAGTCCAGGACAGGGAGTATTCAACACTGAAGCTTTCTTT
CDR3aa: CASSPGQGVFNTEAFF

d_gene: NA
abundance: NA
v_gene: TRBV6-1
j_gene: TRBJ2-1
CDR3nt: TGTGCCAGCACCATGAGGAACAATGAGCAGTTCTTC
CDR3aa: CASTMRNNEQFF

d_gene: TRBD1
abundance: NA
v_gene: TRBV14
j_gene: TRBJ2-1
CDR3nt: TGTGCCAGCAGCCGGGACAGGGGGTATGAGCAGTTCTTC
CDR3aa: CASSRDRGYEQFF

d_gene: TRBD2
abundance: NA
v_gene: TRBV7-9
j_gene: TRBJ2-5
CDR3nt: TGTGCCAGCAGCTCACCCTCGACTAGCGGGGAGACCCAGTACTTC
CDR3aa: CASSSPSTSGETQYF

d_gene: NA
abundance: few
v_gene: TRBV18
j_gene: TRBJ2-5
CDR3nt: TGTGCCAGCTCACCGGCCAGCCGGCGACAGACGAAAGAGACCCAGTACTTC
CDR3aa: CASSPASRRQTKETQYF

d_gene: TRBD1
abundance: NA
v_gene: TRBV5-6
j_gene: TRBJ1-4
CDR3nt: TGTGCCAGCAGCTTGGCGACAGGGGCAACAGAAAAACTGTTTTTT
CDR3aa: CASSLATGATEKLFF

d_gene: NA
abundance: once
v_gene: TRBV28
j_gene: TRBJ2-7
CDR3nt: TGTGCCAGCAGTTTATTCAGGGAGGGGGGGTTTTCCTACGAGCAGTACTTC
CDR3aa: CASSLFREGGFSYEQYF

d_gene: NA
abundance: NA
v_gene: TRBV7-2
j_gene: TRBJ1-6
CDR3nt: TGTGCCAGCAGCTTAGTAGGGGAGGGATCACCCCTCCACTTT
CDR3aa: CASSLVGEGSPLHF

d_gene: NA
abundance: once
v_gene: TRBV28
j_gene: TRBJ1-6
CDR3nt: TGTGCCAGCGGGGGGGGAGGGGCATTTAATTCACCCCTCCACTTT
CDR3aa: CASGGGGAFNSPLHF

d_gene: NA
abundance: NA
v_gene: TRBV11-2
j_gene: TRBJ2-7
CDR3nt: TGTGCCAGCAGCTCGGGACTGTATGGTGAGCAGTACTTC
CDR3aa: CASSSGLYGEQYF

d_gene: TRBD2
abundance: NA
v_gene: TRBV27
j_gene: TRBJ2-2
CDR3nt: TGTGCCAGCAAGGGACTAGCGGGAGGATATCCCGGGGAGCTGTTTTTT
CDR3aa: CASKGLAGGYPGELFF

d_gene: NA
abundance: once
v_gene: TRBV5-1
j_gene: TRBJ2-7
CDR3nt: TGCGCCAGCAGCCCACCTTATGACACGAACGAGCAGTACTTC
CDR3aa: CASSPPYDTNEQYF

d_gene: TRBD2
abundance: NA
v_gene: TRBV6-6
j_gene: TRBJ2-7
CDR3nt: TGTGCCAGCAAACTAGCGGGAGGGAAGTACGAGCAGTACTTC
CDR3aa: CASKLAGGKYEQYF

d_gene: TRBD2
abundance: NA
v_gene: TRBV29-1
j_gene: TRBJ2-5
CDR3nt: TGCAGCGCTCGGGGGGGTATGGGGTCTTTCCAAGAGACCCAGTACTTC
CDR3aa: CSARGGMGSFQETQYF

d_gene: NA
abundance: few
v_gene: TRBV5-6
j_gene: TRBJ1-1
CDR3nt: TGTGCCAGCAGCCCCGATGCAGGGGTCGAAACTGAAGCTTTCTTT
CDR3aa: CASSPDAGVETEAFF

d_gene: TRBD1
abundance: NA
v_gene: TRBV30
j_gene: TRBJ1-5
CDR3nt: TGTGCCTTCAGTTTCTCCGGGACAGCCAATCAGCCCCAGCATTTT
CDR3aa: CAFSFSGTANQPQHF

d_gene: TRBD2
abundance: once
v_gene: TRBV7-8
j_gene: TRBJ2-1
CDR3nt: TGTGCCAGCAGCGGGACTAGCGGAAACTACAATGAGCAGTTCTTC
CDR3aa: CASSGTSGNYNEQFF

d_gene: TRBD1
abundance: NA
v_gene: TRBV9
j_gene: TRBJ2-5
CDR3nt: TGTGCCAGCAGCCTCCCGAAGGGCAGGGGGCGTGATGAGACCCAGTACTTC
CDR3aa: CASSLPKGRGRDETQYF

d_gene: TRBD1
abundance: NA
v_gene: TRBV4-1
j_gene: TRBJ2-7
CDR3nt: TGCGCCAGCAGCCGGGACAGGGGGTTAGCCTACGAGCAGTACTTC
CDR3aa: CASSRDRGLAYEQYF

d_gene: NA
abundance: NA
v_gene: TRBV19
j_gene: TRBJ1-1
CDR3nt: TGTGCCAGTAGTGGAGAGGGGAACACTGAAGCTTTCTTT
CDR3aa: CASSGEGNTEAFF

d_gene: NA
abundance: NA
v_gene: TRBV6-6
j_gene: TRBJ1-5
CDR3nt: TGTGCTATAAAAGGGGGTAATCAGCCCCAGCATTTT
CDR3aa: CAIKGGNQPQHF

d_gene: NA
abundance: NA
v_gene: TRBV5-1
j_gene: TRBJ1-1
CDR3nt: TGCGCCAGCAGCTTGGCGGGAATCACTGAAGCTTTCTTT
CDR3aa: CASSLAGITEAFF

d_gene: TRBD2
abundance: NA
v_gene: TRBV7-8
j_gene: TRBJ2-3
CDR3nt: TGTGCCAGCAGTCCTAGCGGTCAGGGATCTACGCAGTATTTT
CDR3aa: CASSPSGQGSTQYF

d_gene: TRBD2
abundance: NA
v_gene: TRBV6-1
j_gene: TRBJ2-7
CDR3nt: TGTGCCAGCAGTGAGTCGGCGGGAGTCCTCTTC
CDR3aa: CASSESAGVLF

d_gene: NA
abundance: NA
v_gene: TRBV27
j_gene: TRBJ1-2
CDR3nt: TGTGCCAGCAGTTTGGCCCCCCTCTATGGCTACACCTTC
CDR3aa: CASSLAPLYGYTF

d_gene: TRBD1
abundance: NA
v_gene: TRBV5-1
j_gene: TRBJ2-2
CDR3nt: TGCGCCAGCAGCCCCCGGACAGGGGATACCGGGGAGCTGTTTTTT
CDR3aa: CASSPRTGDTGELFF

d_gene: NA
abundance: NA
v_gene: TRBV19
j_gene: TRBJ1-1
CDR3nt: TGTGCCAGTAGTAATCCCAATGGGAGAGGAGCTTTCTTT
CDR3aa: CASSNPNGRGAFF

d_gene: TRBD2
abundance: NA
v_gene: TRBV11-3
j_gene: TRBJ2-1
CDR3nt: TGTGCCAGCAGCTTAGGACTAGCGGGTTACAATGAGCAGTTCTTC
CDR3aa: CASSLGLAGYNEQFF

d_gene: NA
abundance: NA
v_gene: TRBV7-3
j_gene: TRBJ2-5
CDR3nt: TGTGCCAGCAGCGCGGGGTGGGGGACCCAGTACTTC
CDR3aa: CASSAGWGTQYF

d_gene: NA
abundance: NA
v_gene: TRBV5-4
j_gene: TRBJ2-1
CDR3nt: TGTGCCAGCAGATCGGACAGCCGTTCGAGCAATGAGCAGTTCTTC
CDR3aa: CASRSDSRSSNEQFF

d_gene: NA
abundance: NA
v_gene: TRBV27
j_gene: TRBJ1-2
CDR3nt: TGTGCCAGCAGTTTAGAAACGACAGGCCGATATGGCTACACCTTC
CDR3aa: CASSLETTGRYGYTF

d_gene: TRBD1
abundance: NA
v_gene: TRBV6-6
j_gene: TRBJ1-6
CDR3nt: TGTGCCATTGGACAGGGGGGGAAGGCGAGTAATTCACCCCTCCACTTT
CDR3aa: CAIGQGGKASNSPLHF

d_gene: NA
abundance: NA
v_gene: TRBV5-1
j_gene: TRBJ1-3
CDR3nt: TGCGCCAGCAGCTCCGGACAGAGCACCGTCTCTGGAAACACCATATATTTT
CDR3aa: CASSSGQSTVSGNTIYF

d_gene: TRBD2
abundance: NA
v_gene: TRBV6-5
j_gene: TRBJ2-1
CDR3nt: TGTGCCAGCAGTTACCTAGCGGGTGTCTACAATGAGCAGTTCTTC
CDR3aa: CASSYLAGVYNEQFF

d_gene: TRBD1
abundance: NA
v_gene: TRBV7-9
j_gene: TRBJ2-1
CDR3nt: TGTGCCAGCAGCTCCCGAACAGGGGTTCAATACAATGAGCAGTTCTTC
CDR3aa: CASSSRTGVQYNEQFF

d_gene: NA
abundance: NA
v_gene: TRBV18
j_gene: TRBJ2-3
CDR3nt: TGTGCCAGCTCACCCACGGAGGGTACAGATACGCAGTATTTT
CDR3aa: CASSPTEGTDTQYF

d_gene: NA
abundance: NA
v_gene: TRBV6-5
j_gene: TRBJ2-1
CDR3nt: TGTGCCAGCAGCCCTCCCAGGGTGCATTTCAATGAGCAGTTCTTC
CDR3aa: CASSPPRVHFNEQFF

d_gene: NA
abundance: NA
v_gene: TRBV2
j_gene: TRBJ2-1
CDR3nt: TGTGCCAGCAGTGAAGGAGGTGGGAGGAGCTACAATGAGCAGTTCTTC
CDR3aa: CASSEGGGRSYNEQFF

d_gene: NA
abundance: NA
v_gene: TRBV5-4
j_gene: TRBJ1-4
CDR3nt: TGTGCCAGCAGCTTGGCCAGGGGCCCTAATGAAAAACTGTTTTTT
CDR3aa: CASSLARGPNEKLFF

d_gene: NA
abundance: NA
v_gene: TRBV6-6
j_gene: TRBJ1-2
CDR3nt: TGTGCCAGCAGTTACGACTCAGATTCTTATGGCTACACCTTC
CDR3aa: CASSYDSDSYGYTF

d_gene: NA
abundance: NA
v_gene: TRBV4-1
j_gene: TRBJ1-5
CDR3nt: TGCGCCAGCAGCCAGGACCAACGGGGGCCCCAGCATTTT
CDR3aa: CASSQDQRGPQHF